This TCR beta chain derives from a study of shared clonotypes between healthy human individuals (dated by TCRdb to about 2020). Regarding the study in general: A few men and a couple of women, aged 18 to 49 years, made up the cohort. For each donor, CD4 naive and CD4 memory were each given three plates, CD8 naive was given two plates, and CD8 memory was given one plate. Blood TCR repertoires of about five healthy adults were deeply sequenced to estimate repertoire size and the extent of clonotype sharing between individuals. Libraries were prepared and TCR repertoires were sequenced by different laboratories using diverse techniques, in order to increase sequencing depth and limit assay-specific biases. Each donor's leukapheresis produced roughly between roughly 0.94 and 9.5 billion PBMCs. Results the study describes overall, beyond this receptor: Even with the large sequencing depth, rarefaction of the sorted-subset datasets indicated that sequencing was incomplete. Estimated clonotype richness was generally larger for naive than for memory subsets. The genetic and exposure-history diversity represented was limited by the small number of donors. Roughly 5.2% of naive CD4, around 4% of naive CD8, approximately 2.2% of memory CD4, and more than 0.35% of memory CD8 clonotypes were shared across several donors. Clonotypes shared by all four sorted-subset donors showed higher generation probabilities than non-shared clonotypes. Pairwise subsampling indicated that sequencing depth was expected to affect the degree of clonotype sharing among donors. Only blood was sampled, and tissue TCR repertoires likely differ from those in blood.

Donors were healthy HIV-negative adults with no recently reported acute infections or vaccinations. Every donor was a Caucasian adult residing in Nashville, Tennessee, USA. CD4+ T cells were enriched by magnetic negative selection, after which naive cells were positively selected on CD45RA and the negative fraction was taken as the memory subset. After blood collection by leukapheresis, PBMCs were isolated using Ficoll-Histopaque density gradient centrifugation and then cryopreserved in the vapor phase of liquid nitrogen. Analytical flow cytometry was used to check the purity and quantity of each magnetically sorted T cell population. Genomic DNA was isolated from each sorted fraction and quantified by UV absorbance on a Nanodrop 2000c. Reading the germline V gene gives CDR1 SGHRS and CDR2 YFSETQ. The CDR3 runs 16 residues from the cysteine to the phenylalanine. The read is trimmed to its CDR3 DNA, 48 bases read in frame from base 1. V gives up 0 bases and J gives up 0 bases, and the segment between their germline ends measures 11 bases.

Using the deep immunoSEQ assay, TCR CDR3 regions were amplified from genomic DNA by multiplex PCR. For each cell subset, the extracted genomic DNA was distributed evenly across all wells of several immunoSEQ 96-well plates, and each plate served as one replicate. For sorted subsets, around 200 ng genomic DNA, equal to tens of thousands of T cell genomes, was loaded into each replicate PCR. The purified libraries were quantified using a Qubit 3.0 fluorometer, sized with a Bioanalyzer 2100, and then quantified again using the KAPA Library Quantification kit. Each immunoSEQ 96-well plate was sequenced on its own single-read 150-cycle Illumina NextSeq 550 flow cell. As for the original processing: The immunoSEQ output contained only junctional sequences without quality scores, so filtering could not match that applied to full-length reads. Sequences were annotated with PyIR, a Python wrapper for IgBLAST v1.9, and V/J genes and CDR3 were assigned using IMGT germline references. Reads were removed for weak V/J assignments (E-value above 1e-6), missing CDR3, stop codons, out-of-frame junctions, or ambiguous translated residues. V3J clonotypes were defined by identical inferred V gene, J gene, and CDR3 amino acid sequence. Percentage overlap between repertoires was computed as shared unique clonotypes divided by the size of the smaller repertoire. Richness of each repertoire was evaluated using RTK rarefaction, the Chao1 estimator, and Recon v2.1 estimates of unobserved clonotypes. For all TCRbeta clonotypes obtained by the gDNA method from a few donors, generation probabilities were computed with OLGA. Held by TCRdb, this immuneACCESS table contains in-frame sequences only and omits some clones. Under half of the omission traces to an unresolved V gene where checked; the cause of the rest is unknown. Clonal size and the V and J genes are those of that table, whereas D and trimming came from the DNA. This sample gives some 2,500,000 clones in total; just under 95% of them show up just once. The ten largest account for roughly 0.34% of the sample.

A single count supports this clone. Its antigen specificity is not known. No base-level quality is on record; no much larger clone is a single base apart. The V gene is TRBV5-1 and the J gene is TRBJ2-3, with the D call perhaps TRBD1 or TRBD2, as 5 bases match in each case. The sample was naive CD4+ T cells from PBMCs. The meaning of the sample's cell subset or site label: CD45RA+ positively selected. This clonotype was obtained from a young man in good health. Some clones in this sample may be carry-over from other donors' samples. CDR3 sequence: CASSLGGRPSTDTQYF. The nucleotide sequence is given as TGCGCCAGCAGCTTGGGGGGGAGACCGAGCACAGATACGCAGTATTTT.